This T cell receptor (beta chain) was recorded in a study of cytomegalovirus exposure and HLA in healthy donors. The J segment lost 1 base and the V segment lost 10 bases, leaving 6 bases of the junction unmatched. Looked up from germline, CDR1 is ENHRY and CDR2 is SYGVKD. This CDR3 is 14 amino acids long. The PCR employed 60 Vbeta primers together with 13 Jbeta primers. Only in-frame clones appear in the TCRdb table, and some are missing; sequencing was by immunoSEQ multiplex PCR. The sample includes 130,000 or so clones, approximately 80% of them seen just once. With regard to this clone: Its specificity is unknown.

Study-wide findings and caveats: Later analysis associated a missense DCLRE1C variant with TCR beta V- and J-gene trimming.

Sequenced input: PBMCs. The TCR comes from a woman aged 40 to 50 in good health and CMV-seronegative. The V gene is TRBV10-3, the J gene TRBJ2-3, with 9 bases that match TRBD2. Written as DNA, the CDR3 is TGTGCCACTCGACTAGCGGTAGGCACAGATACGCAGTATTTT. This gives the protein CATRLAVGTDTQYF.